The entry below describes one T cell receptor (beta chain). The antigen it binds to is not known. Base qualities were left out, and no much larger clone turns up one base away. The collaborating institutions used their own protocols to collect whole blood in K2EDTA tubes. For TCRbeta analysis, collaborators shipped samples as frozen whole blood, isolated PBMCs, or DNA extracted from either of those sample types. Taken from the germline V gene, the CDR1 and CDR2 loops are SGHDT and YYEEEE. Spanning cysteine to phenylalanine, the CDR3 consists of 14 amino acids. The entry retains the CDR3 DNA only, 42 bases that are in frame from base 1. Ends trimmed: V by 4 bases, J by 5 bases; bases unmatched to a gene: 7. TCRbeta CDR3 regions were amplified from genomic DNA by means of the immunoSEQ Assay, a bias-controlled multiplex PCR. On the study's bioinformatics: Nucleated cell counts per sample were estimated from amplification of reference gene primers within the assay. To quantify the absolute abundance of each unique TCRbeta CDR3 rearrangement, sequence reads were collapsed and filtered. For each sample, productive Simpson clonality was calculated as the square root of Simpson's diversity index across productive rearrangements. TCRdb holds this immuneACCESS table with in-frame rearrangements only. Some clones are missing; in checked studies, unresolved V genes explain under half, and the rest has no known cause. The V and J calls and the clone size are those of that table, but D and trimming were determined from the DNA. Counted in this sample were some 70,000 clones; just over 85% of them appeared once. The ten top clones hold 5.5% to 8% of the sample.

This sample was taken from a study of blood T cell repertoires in COVID-19 (TCRdb year 2020). Background on the whole study: Samples covering the acute and convalescent phases of COVID-19 were provided by collaborators in the United States, Italy and Spain. The prospective study material was composed of cDNA or gDNA derived from T cells, B-cell-depleted T cells, or PBMCs. Deeply sampled blood TCRbeta repertoires from subjects exposed to, actively infected with, or recovered from COVID-19 were included in the dataset. A freely available public database, intended as a resource for researchers studying the immune response to SARS-CoV-2, is where the repertoires were released. Samples were obtained from the ongoing ImmuneRACE study (first 160 participants) and from over 1,000 subjects provided by 6 global collaborators. A de-identified subject ID, COVID-19 status, age in years and sex were almost always included in the sample metadata. HLA class I and class II types, where available, came from metadata supplied by the sample provider rather than from assay-based typing. What the work shows at the level of the full study, not this receptor alone: The amount of clinical and demographic metadata varied by source and participant and was provided uncurated.

Source material: peripheral blood. Rearrangement joined TRBV5-6 to TRBJ1-1; the central 8 bases match TRBD1. This sequence was found in a man aged 50 to 60 with active COVID-19. The bases read TGTGCCAGCAGCGGCAGGGGGCGCGATACTGAAGCTTTCTTT. Its amino acids are CASSGRGRDTEAFF. When the CDR3 is completed using the reference TRBV5-6 and TRBJ1-1 genes on either side, the full variable domain is DAGVTQSPTHLIKTRGQQVTLRCSPKSGHDTVSWYQQALGQGPQFIFQYYEEEERQRGNFPDRFSGHQFPNYSSELNVNALLLGDSALYLCASSGRGRDTEAFFGQGTRLTVV.